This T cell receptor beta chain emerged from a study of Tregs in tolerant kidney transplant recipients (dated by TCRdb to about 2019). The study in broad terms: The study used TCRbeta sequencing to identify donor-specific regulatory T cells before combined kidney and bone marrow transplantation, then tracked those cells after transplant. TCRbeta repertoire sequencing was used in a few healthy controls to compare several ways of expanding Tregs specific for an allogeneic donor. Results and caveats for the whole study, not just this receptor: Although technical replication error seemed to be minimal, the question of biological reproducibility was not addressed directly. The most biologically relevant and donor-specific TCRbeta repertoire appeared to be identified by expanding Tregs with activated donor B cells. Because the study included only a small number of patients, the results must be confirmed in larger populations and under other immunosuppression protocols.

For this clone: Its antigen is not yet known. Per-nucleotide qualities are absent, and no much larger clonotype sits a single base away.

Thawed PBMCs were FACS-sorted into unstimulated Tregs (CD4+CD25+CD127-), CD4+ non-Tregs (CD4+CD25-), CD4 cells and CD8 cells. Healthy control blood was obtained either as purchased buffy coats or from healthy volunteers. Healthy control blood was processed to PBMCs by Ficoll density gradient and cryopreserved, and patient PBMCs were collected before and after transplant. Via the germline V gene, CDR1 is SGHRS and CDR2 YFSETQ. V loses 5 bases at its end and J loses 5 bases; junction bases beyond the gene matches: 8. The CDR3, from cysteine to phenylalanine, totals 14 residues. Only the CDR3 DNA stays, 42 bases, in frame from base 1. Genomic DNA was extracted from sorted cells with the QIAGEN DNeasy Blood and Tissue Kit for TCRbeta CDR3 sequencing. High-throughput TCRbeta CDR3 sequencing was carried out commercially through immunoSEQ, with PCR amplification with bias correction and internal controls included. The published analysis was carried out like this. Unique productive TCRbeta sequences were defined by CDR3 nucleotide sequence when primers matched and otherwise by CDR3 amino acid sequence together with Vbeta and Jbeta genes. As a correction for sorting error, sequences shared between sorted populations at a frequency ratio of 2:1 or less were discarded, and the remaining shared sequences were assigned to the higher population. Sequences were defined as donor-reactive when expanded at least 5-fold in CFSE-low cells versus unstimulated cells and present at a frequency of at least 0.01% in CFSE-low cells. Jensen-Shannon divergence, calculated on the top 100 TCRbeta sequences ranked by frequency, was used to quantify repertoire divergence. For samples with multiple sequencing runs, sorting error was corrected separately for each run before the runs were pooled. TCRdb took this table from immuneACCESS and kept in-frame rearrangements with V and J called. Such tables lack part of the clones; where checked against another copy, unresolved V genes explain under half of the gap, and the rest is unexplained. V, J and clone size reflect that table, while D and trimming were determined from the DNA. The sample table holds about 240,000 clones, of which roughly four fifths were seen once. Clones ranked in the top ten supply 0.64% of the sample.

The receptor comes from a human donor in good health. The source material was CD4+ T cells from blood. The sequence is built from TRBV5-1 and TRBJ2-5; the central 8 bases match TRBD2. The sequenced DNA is TGCGCCAGCAGAGGCGGTAGCGGGGTGGAGACCCAGTACTTC. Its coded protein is CASRGGSGVETQYF.